The 19 T cell receptor beta chains below were found in one sample sequenced in a study of Tregs in tolerant kidney transplant recipients. The method was immunoSEQ multiplex PCR; TCRdb's version includes in-frame clones alone and lacks a portion of them. The table shows about 46,000 clones, with 91% occurring only once. Material: Tregs from blood. Receptor source: a human donor in good health.

The V call is TRBV5-1, the J call TRBJ1-1; D possibly corresponds to TRBD1 (5 bases). This CDR3 is built from 16 residues. Germline V gives CDR1 SGHRS, CDR2 YFSETQ. V lost 3 bases to trimming and J lost 2 bases, with 17 bases between them. The CDR3 loop reads CASSWSNRQPNTEAFF. The CDR3 bases are TGCGCCAGCAGCTGGTCAAACAGGCAACCTAACACTGAAGCTTTCTTT.

The J gene is TRBJ1-2, the V gene TRBV30, with a tentative D call TRBD1 (5 bases). Trimming removed 1 base from V and 3 bases from J, with 15 bases in between. This CDR3 has 15 amino acids. Germline CDR1 and CDR2: GTSNPN and SVGIG (reference sequence). The CDR3 sequence: CAWSGQTINYYGYTF. The CDR3 bases are TGTGCCTGGAGTGGACAGACAATTAATTACTATGGCTACACCTTC.

This rearrangement joins TRBV7-9 to TRBJ1-5; D gene uncertain. The germline V gene has CDR1 SEHNR and CDR2 FQNEAQ (reference sequence). Trimming removed 1 base at V and 2 bases at J, with 15 bases between. CDR3 length equals 17 residues. Here the CDR3 reads CASSLGSGEGGNQPQHF. CDR3 sequence (DNA): TGTGCCAGCAGCTTAGGTAGCGGGGAGGGAGGCAATCAGCCCCAGCATTTT.

V usage is TRBV19 and J usage is TRBJ1-1; D is ambiguous. V was pared by 3 bases and J by 4 bases, with 12 bases between. The germline gives CDR1 LNHDA, CDR2 SQIVND (reference sequence). This CDR3 contains 14 residues. CDR3 nucleotide sequence: TGTGCCAGTAGTATGAGGGAAGAGGTCACTGAAGCTTTCTTT. Protein: CASSMREEVTEAFF.

The chain employs TRBV18 and TRBJ2-7; D is undetermined. The V and J ends lost 0 bases and 3 bases respectively, with 9 bases between them. This CDR3 has 14 amino acids. Germline CDR1 and CDR2: KGHSH and LQKENI. The CDR3 DNA follows: TGTGCCAGCTCACCACCCCTTTTGAACTACGAGCAGTACTTC. Residues: CASSPPLLNYEQYF.

The CDR3 DNA is TGTGCCAGCCGGGGAACCTCTGAAGCTTTCTTT. Protein product: CASRGTSEAFF. The V call is TRBV6-1, the J call TRBJ1-1; no reliable D call. Germline V gene sequence: CDR1 MNHNS, CDR2 SASEGT. Deletions cut 8 bases from V and 6 bases from J, with 10 bases between. The CDR3 is made up of 11 amino acids.

The table lists this clone with a few counts. The rearrangement uses TRBV27 and TRBJ2-7; D could derive from TRBD1 or TRBD2 (5 bases each). The V end was cut by 7 bases, the J end by 0 bases, with 16 bases between. This CDR3 has 15 residues. Germline V CDR1 and CDR2: MNHEY, SMNVEV (reference sequence). CDR3 nucleotides: TGTGCCAGCACCATTACCCGGGACGGCTCCTACGAGCAGTACTTC. It translates to CASTITRDGSYEQYF.

V gene TRBV6-5 combines with J gene TRBJ2-5, with D perhaps assigned TRBD1 or TRBD2 (5 bases each). Trimming took 7 bases from V and 5 from J, leaving 17 bases between them. Germline V gene data show CDR1 as MNHEY and CDR2 as SVGAGI. This CDR3 contains 14 residues. CDR3 in DNA: TGTGCCAGCACCGCTCCCGACGGGACGGAGACCCAGTACTTC. It translates to CASTAPDGTETQYF.

This chain uses TRBV2 with TRBJ2-5, with D perhaps being TRBD1 or TRBD2 (5 bases each). V was trimmed by 7 bases and J by 2 bases, leaving 11 bases between them. The CDR3 contains 13 residues. CDR1 and CDR2 from the germline V gene are SNHLY and FYNNEI. CDR3 sequence (DNA): TGTGCCAGCAAGGGGCGGAGGCAAGAGACCCAGTACTTC. It specifies CASKGRRQETQYF. Full variable domain (remainder filled in from reference TRBV2 and TRBJ2-5): EPEVTQTPSHQVTQMGQEVILRCVPISNHLYFYWYRQILGQKVEFLVSFYNNEISEKSEIFDDQFSVERPDGSNFTLKIRSTKLEDSAMYFCASKGRRQETQYFGPGTRLLVL.

The chain is built from TRBV7-3 and TRBJ2-5; a weak D match, TRBD1 (5 bases). From germline, CDR1 is SGHTA and CDR2 FQGTGA. Trimming cost V 5 bases and J 9 bases, with 16 bases left between them. This CDR3 contains 13 residues. CDR3 nucleotides: TGTGCCAGCAGCACAGGACCCCTGAAGGCCCAGTACTTC. It encodes CASSTGPLKAQYF.

The chain carries TRBV11-2 and TRBJ2-5; either TRBD1 or TRBD2 may supply D (6 bases each). The germline V gene encodes CDR1 SGHAT and CDR2 FQNNGV. The CDR3 is 16 residues long. The germline V and J ends were trimmed by 5 bases and 5 bases, with 21 bases remaining between them. In DNA, the CDR3 is TGTGCCAGCAGCACGTTACAGCTTGGGGGGCGGGAGACCCAGTACTTC. Its protein is CASSTLQLGGRETQYF.

This clone has a handful of counts. DNA for the CDR3: TGCGCCAGCAGCTGGACTAGCGGGGCCTACGAGCAGTACTTC. It encodes CASSWTSGAYEQYF. V is TRBV5-1 and J is TRBJ2-7; 12 bases align to TRBD2. There are 14 residues in the CDR3. Trimming took 3 bases from V and 2 from J; bases not matched to a gene: 0. From germline, CDR1 is SGHRS and CDR2 YFSETQ.

The V call is TRBV7-8, the J call TRBJ1-5; tentatively, D is TRBD1 (6 bases). The V end was cut by 2 bases, the J end by 2 bases, with 10 bases between. CDR3 length equals 15 residues. The germline gives CDR1 SGHVS, CDR2 FQNEAQ. CDR3 protein: CASSLTGNRNQPQHF. CDR3 nucleotide sequence: TGTGCCAGCAGCTTAACAGGGAACCGCAATCAGCCCCAGCATTTT.

This clone was observed a handful of times. This chain uses TRBV6-1 with TRBJ1-2; D is ambiguous. Germline CDR1 MNHNS, CDR2 SASEGT. V lost 10 bases to trimming and J lost 0 bases, with 9 bases between them. CDR3 length: 12 amino acids. The CDR3 region is CAIGAPNYGYTF. CDR3 nucleotide sequence: TGTGCCATCGGTGCCCCTAACTATGGCTACACCTTC.

This chain uses TRBV4-2 with TRBJ2-5; maybe TRBD2 (6 bases). Germline V lookup: CDR1 LGHNA, CDR2 YNFKEQ. The ends were cut back, 6 bases at V and 3 bases at J, with 8 bases in the middle. The CDR3 has 12 amino acids. CDR3 region: CASRGGEETQYF. In nucleotides, the CDR3 is TGTGCCAGCAGGGGGGGAGAAGAGACCCAGTACTTC.

The chain combines TRBV27 with TRBJ2-2; D is unresolved. Germline V CDR1 and CDR2: MNHEY, SMNVEV (reference sequence). Deletions cut 1 base from V and 5 bases from J, with 8 bases between. This CDR3 contains 14 residues. The CDR3 here is CASSLFLETGELFF. The CDR3 DNA reads as TGTGCCAGCAGTTTATTCTTAGAAACCGGGGAGCTGTTTTTT.

The chain uses TRBV6-4 and TRBJ1-5; no clear D gene. Trimming took 3 bases from V and 1 from J, leaving 10 bases between them. The germline gives CDR1 MRHNA, CDR2 SNTAGT. The CDR3 covers 15 residues. Here the CDR3 reads CASSEDGISNQPQHF. The CDR3 nucleotides read TGTGCCAGCAGTGAAGACGGGATCAGCAATCAGCCCCAGCATTTT.

This chain joins TRBV7-9 and TRBJ1-1, with D possibly being TRBD1 (5 bases). The germline V gene has CDR1 SEHNR and CDR2 FQNEAQ (reference sequence). V was clipped by 5 bases and J by 10 bases, with 29 bases between them. The CDR3 is 17 residues long. CDR3 loop: CASSPLQPGRKSFGAFF. For the CDR3, the DNA is TGTGCCAGCAGCCCCCTCCAGCCGGGGCGGAAAAGTTTCGGAGCTTTCTTT.

The chain employs TRBV11-2 and TRBJ2-2; the match to TRBD2 covers 7 bases. V gave up 5 bases and J gave up 4 bases; unmatched junction bases: 4. Germline V lookup: CDR1 SGHAT, CDR2 FQNNGV. The CDR3 is 14 amino acids. CDR3 DNA sequence: TGTGCCAGCAGCCAAGGGACTACCACCGGGGAGCTGTTTTTT. Translated, it gives CASSQGTTTGELFF.